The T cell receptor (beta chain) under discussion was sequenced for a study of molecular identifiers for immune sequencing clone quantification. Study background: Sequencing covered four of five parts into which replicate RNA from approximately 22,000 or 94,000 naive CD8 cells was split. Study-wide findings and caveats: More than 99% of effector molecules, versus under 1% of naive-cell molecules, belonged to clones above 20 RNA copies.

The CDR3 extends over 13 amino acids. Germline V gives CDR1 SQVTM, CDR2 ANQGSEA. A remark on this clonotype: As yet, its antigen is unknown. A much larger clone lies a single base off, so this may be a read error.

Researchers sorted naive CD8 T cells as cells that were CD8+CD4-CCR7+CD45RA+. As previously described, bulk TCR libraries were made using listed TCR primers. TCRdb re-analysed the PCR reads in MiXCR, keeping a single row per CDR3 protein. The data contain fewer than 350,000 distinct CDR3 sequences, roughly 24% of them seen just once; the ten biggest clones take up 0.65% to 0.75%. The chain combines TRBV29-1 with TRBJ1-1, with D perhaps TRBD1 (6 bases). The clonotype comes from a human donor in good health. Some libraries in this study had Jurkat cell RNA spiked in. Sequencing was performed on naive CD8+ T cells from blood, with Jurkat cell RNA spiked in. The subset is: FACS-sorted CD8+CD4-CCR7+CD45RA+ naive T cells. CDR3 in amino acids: CSVPGTMNTEACF. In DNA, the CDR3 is TGCAGCGTTCCAGGGACAATGAACACTGAAGCTTGCTTT.